What follows is one TCR beta chain and its context. A read error is possible here, since a much larger clone lies one base away. For the second PCR, which ran for roughly 6 to 11 cycles, a sample-barcoded 5' primer and a J-beta primer mix were used. TCRdb reanalysed the 5' RACE reads using MiXCR and keeps one entry per CDR3 protein. The sample contains under 1,000,000 distinct CDR3 sequences, around half of which appear only once. This record belongs to a study of blood T cells in healthy people across ages. The clonotype was recovered from a man older than 75 in good health. Sequencing used blood.

The CDR3 spells CSARPEQGFKETQYF. The CDR3 DNA follows: TGCAGTGCTAGACCCGAACAGGGATTTAAGGAGACCCAGTACTTC. The chain carries TRBV20-1 and TRBJ2-7; tentatively, D is TRBD1 (6 bases). Gene TRBJ2-5 matches the end of the DNA better, so the J call may be wrong. Germline lookup yields CDR1 DFQATT and CDR2 SNEGSKA (reference sequence). This CDR3 contains 15 residues.